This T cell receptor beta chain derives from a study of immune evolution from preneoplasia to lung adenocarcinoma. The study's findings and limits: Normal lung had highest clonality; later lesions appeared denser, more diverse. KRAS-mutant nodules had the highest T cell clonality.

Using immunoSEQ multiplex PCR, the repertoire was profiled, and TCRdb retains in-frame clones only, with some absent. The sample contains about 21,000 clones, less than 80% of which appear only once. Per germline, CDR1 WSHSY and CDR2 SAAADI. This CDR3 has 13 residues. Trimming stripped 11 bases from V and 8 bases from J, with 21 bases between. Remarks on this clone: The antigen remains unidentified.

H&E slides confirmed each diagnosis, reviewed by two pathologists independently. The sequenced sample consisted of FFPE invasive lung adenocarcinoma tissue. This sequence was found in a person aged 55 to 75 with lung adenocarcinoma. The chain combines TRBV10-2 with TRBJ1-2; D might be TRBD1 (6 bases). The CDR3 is CAAERDRGAGYTF. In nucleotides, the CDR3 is TGCGCCGCGGAAAGGGATAGGGGGGCCGGCTACACCTTC.